This TCR beta chain was identified during a study of identical twins. This clonotype turned up a few times. Donors were all healthy Caucasians. The CDR3 runs to 15 residues. V lost 7 bases, J lost 0 bases, and 13 bases lay in between. A single record per CDR3 protein comes from TCRdb applying MiXCR to the 5' RACE reads. The repertoire holds some 570,000 distinct CDR3 sequences, with about a fifth as singletons. This same sample was also taken into another study, of yellow fever vaccine responses in identical twins.

This clonotype was obtained from a young woman in good health. V gene TRBV12-3 or TRBV12-4 combines with J gene TRBJ1-3; D call uncertain. Input material: CD4+ T cells sorted from blood. DNA for the CDR3: TGTGCCAGCACTCTGGACCGAATCTCTGGAAACACCATATATTTT. This sequence encodes CASTLDRISGNTIYF.